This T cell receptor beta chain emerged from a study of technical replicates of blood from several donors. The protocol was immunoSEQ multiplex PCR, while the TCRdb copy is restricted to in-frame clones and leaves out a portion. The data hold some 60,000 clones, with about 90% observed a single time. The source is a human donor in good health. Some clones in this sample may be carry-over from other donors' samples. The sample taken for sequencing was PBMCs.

The CDR3: CASSMMAQPQHF. DNA for the CDR3: TGTGCCAGTAGTATGATGGCCCAGCCCCAGCATTTT. The chain links TRBV19 to TRBJ1-5; D gene uncertain. Germline V CDR1 and CDR2: LNHDA, SQIVND (reference sequence). The CDR3 runs to 12 residues. The ends were cut back, 3 bases at V and 7 bases at J, with 7 bases in the middle.